The 13 T cell receptor beta chains presented below share a single source sample, sequenced in a study of CD8+CD57+ T cells in acquired aplastic anemia (dated by TCRdb to 2016 to 2019). The listed sequencing device is Illumina HiSeq 2000. TCR beta VDJ combination and CDR3 sequence profiling used genomic DNA as the template. TCRdb reprocessing: public reads trimmed at Q25 with fastp, clones called with MiXCR, in-frame beta chains kept. For every CDR3 protein sequence, its rows merge into one entry that carries the most common genes and DNA. For this sample the table gives some 410,000 distinct CDR3 sequences, of which about two thirds were detected only once. Together, the top ten hold 3% to 5% of the sample. The sample taken for sequencing was sorted CD4+, CD8+, or CD8+CD57+ T cells (not recorded which) from PBMCs. The origin of the receptors is a human donor in good health, serving as a control.

As regards this clonotype: The CDR3 carries no conserved terminal phenylalanine or tryptophan, so it likely arises from a read error. The chain uses TRBV7-9 and TRBJ2-7; TRBD1 agrees at 8 bases. The J segment lost 2 bases and the V segment lost 6 bases, leaving 0 bases of the junction unmatched. CDR1 SEHNR and CDR2 FQNEAQ come from the germline V gene (reference sequence). The CDR3 has 12 amino acids. In nucleotides, the CDR3 is TGTGCCAGCAGACAGGGGGCCTACGAGCAGTACTCC. It encodes CASRQGAYEQYS.

This clonotype was picked up one time. V gene TRBV5-1 combines with J gene TRBJ2-7, with a possible D match to TRBD2 (5 bases). CDR1 and CDR2 from the germline V gene are SGHRS and YFSETQ. V lost 3 bases, J lost 11 bases, and 15 bases lay in between. The CDR3 contains 12 residues. The CDR3 is CASSSEVYAEYF. DNA for the CDR3: TGCGCCAGCAGCTCGGAGGTCTACGCGGAGTACTTC.

The chain couples TRBV5-8 to TRBJ1-2; tentatively, D is TRBD1 (5 bases). The germline V and J ends were trimmed by 0 bases and 4 bases, with 10 bases remaining between them. This CDR3 is built from 14 residues. The germline gives CDR1 SGHTS, CDR2 YDEGEE. CDR3: CASSLASRVYGYTF. For the CDR3, the DNA is TGTGCCAGCAGCTTGGCGTCCAGGGTCTATGGCTACACCTTC.

There are many counts of this clonotype. The chain couples TRBV12-3 or TRBV12-4 to TRBJ2-5, with D perhaps matching TRBD2 (5 bases). This CDR3 contains 14 residues. V shed 5 bases and J shed 4 bases, with 14 bases lying between them. CDR3 DNA sequence: TGTGCCAGCAGTATCGAGAGGGTCGGAGAGACCCAGTACTTC. Translation gives CASSIERVGETQYF.

This clonotype occurred many times. The chain employs TRBV28 and TRBJ2-1; D could derive from TRBD1 or TRBD2 (9 bases each). In germline, CDR1 is MDHEN, CDR2 SYDVKM. The V and J ends lost 5 bases and 10 bases respectively, with 24 bases between them. This CDR3 has 16 residues. The CDR3 region has the DNA TGTGCCAGCAGTCAGCCTTTACAGGGGGCGGGAGGGGAGCAGTTCTTC. Residues: CASSQPLQGAGGEQFF.

This clonotype was counted between two and nine times. The V gene is TRBV10-1, the J gene TRBJ2-7; 12 bases align to TRBD2. The CDR3 has 15 amino acids. V shed 6 bases and J 6 bases; nucleotides not matched to a gene: 9. CDR1 is WNHNN and CDR2 is SYGVQD in the germline V gene (reference sequence). In DNA, the CDR3 is TGCGCCAGCAGCCCTAGCGGGGGGGCATGGTCCGAGCAGTACTTC. Amino acid sequence: CASSPSGGAWSEQYF.

Comment on this clonotype: The junction departs from the called germline gene at one end, perhaps through a read error. This rearrangement joins TRBV5-1 to TRBJ2-5; 12 bases line up with TRBD1. This CDR3 has 15 amino acids. Germline V CDR1 and CDR2: SGHRS, YFSETQ. The CDR3 DNA reads TGCGCCAGCAGCTACGGGACAGGGGGCGACGAGACCCTGTACTTC. As protein: CASSYGTGGDETLYF. The full variable domain, with the rest looked up from reference TRBV5-1 and TRBJ2-5, is KAGVTQTPRYLIKTRGQQVTLSCSPISGHRSVSWYQQTPGQGLQFLFEYFSETQRNKGNFPGRFSGRQFSNSRSEMNVSTLELGDSALYLCASSYGTGGDETLYFGPGTRLLVL.

On this clonotype itself: A much bigger clone sits one base away, suggesting this may be a read error. V usage is TRBV3-2 and J usage is TRBJ2-5; the table names TRBD2, a call not compared with the DNA. TRBV3-2 is a known pseudogene. The CDR3 runs to 16 residues. The chain's CDR3 is CASSQEDYRDQEAQYF. In nucleotides, the CDR3 is TGTGCCAGCAGCCAAGAGGACTACCGGGACCAAGAGGCCCAGTACTTC.

A note on this clonotype: Just one base apart from a much larger clone, this may be a read error. The rearrangement uses TRBV27 and TRBJ1-1, with D possibly TRBD1 on 6 matching bases. In germline, CDR1 is MNHEY, CDR2 SMNVEV (reference sequence). There are 15 residues in the CDR3. The V gene lost 6 bases and the J gene lost 1 base, with 15 bases spanning the gap. CDR3 DNA sequence: TGTGCCAGCAGCCCCCATGCAGGGGCGAACACTGAAGCTTTCTTT. Its protein is CASSPHAGANTEAFF.

This clonotype was seen just once. V gene TRBV7-2 combines with J gene TRBJ2-5, with D perhaps assigned TRBD1 or TRBD2 (5 bases each). This CDR3 is 14 amino acids long. Germline V lookup: CDR1 SGHTA, CDR2 FQGNSA. V lost 5 bases and J 1 base, leaving 11 bases between the germline ends. CDR3 in DNA: TGTGCCAGCAGCCGGGGACGGGCCCAAGAGACCCAGTACTTC. Translating it yields CASSRGRAQETQYF.

Points on this clonotype: A read error may produce the germline difference seen at one junction end. J is TRBJ2-5 and V is TRBV7-7; either TRBD1 or TRBD2 may fit D (5 bases each). The germline V gene encodes CDR1 SSHAT and CDR2 FNYEAQ (reference sequence). This CDR3 contains 14 residues. The CDR3: CASSLPGTEETQYF. CDR3 bases: TGTGCTAGCAGCTTGCCCGGGACGGAAGAGACCCAGTACTTC.

This sequence joins TRBV20-1 and TRBJ2-1; a weak D match, TRBD2 (6 bases). The CDR3 contains 12 residues. Germline CDR1 is DFQATT and CDR2 is SNEGSKA (reference sequence). The CDR3 bases are TGCAGCGTTAACGCCTATGGAGGGGACGTTTTCTTC. This codes for CSVNAYGGDVFF.

Regarding this clonotype: The junction departs from the called germline gene at one end, perhaps through a read error. The chain employs TRBV10-3 and TRBJ2-5; D may be TRBD2 (5 bases). The CDR3 covers 14 residues. The V gene's germline CDR1 is ENHRY and CDR2 SYGVKD. The CDR3 here is CAISDSGSQKTQYF. DNA of the CDR3: TGTGCCATCAGTGACTCGGGGTCCCAAAAGACTCAGTACTTC.